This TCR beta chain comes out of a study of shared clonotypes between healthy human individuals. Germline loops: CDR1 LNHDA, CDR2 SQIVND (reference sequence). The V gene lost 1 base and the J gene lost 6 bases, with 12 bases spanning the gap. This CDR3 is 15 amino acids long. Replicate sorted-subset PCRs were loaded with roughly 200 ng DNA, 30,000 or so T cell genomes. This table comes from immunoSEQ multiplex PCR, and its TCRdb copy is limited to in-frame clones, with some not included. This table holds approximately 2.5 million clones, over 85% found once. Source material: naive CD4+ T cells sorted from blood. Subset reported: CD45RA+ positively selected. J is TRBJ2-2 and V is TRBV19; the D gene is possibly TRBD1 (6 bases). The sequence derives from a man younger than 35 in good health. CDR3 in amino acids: CASSIVPGVAGELFF. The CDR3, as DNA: TGTGCCAGTAGTATAGTCCCAGGGGTGGCCGGGGAGCTGTTTTTT.